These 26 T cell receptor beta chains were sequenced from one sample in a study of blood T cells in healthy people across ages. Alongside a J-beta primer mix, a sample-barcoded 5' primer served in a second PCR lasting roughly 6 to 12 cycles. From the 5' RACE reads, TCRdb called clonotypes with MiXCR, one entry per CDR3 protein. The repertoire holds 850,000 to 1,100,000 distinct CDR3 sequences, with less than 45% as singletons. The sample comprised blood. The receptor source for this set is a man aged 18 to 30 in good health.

CDR3 residues: CASRFYTSTDTQYF. Written as DNA, the CDR3 is TGTGCCAGCAGATTTTACACGAGCACAGATACGCAGTATTTT. This sequence joins TRBV6-6 and TRBJ2-3; D ambiguous. The CDR3 contains 14 residues. V gave up 6 bases and J gave up 0 bases, with 10 bases separating them. Germline assignment: CDR1 MNHNY and CDR2 SVGAGI (reference sequence).

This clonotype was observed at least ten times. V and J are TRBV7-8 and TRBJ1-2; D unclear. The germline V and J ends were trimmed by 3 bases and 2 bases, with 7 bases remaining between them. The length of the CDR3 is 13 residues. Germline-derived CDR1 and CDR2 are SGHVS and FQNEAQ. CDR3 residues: CASSFGLNYGYTF. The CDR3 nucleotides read TGTGCCAGCAGCTTTGGACTCAACTATGGCTACACCTTC. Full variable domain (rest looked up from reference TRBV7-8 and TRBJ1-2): GAGVSQSPRYKVAKRGQDVALRCDPISGHVSLFWYQQALGQGPEFLTYFQNEAQLDKSGLPSDRFFAERPEGSVSTLKIQRTQQEDSAVYLCASSFGLNYGYTFGSGTRLTVV.

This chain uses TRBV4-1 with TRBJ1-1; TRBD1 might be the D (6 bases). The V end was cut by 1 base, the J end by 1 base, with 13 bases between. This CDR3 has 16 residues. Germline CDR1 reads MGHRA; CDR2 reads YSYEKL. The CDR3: CASSQGRGTRNTEAFF. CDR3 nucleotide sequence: TGCGCCAGCAGCCAAGGGCGCGGGACACGGAACACTGAAGCTTTCTTT.

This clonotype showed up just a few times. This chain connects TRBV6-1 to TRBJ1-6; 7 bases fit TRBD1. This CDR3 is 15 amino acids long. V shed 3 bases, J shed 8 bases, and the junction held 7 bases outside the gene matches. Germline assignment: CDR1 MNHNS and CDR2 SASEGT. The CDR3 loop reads CASSERQGAYSPLHF. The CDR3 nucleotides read TGTGCCAGCAGTGAGCGACAGGGCGCATATTCACCCCTCCACTTT.

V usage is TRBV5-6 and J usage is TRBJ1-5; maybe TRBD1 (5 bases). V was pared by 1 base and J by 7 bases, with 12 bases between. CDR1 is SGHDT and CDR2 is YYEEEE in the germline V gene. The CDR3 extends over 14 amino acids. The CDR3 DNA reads TGTGCCAGCAGCTTGAGAGGGGATAGACAGCCCCAGCATTTT. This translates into CASSLRGDRQPQHF.

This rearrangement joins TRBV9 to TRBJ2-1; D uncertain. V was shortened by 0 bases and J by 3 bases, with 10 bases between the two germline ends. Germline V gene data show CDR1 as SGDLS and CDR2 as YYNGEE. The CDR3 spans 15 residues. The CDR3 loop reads CASSVAPGSYNEQFF. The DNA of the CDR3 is TGTGCCAGCAGCGTAGCTCCAGGCAGCTACAATGAGCAGTTCTTC.

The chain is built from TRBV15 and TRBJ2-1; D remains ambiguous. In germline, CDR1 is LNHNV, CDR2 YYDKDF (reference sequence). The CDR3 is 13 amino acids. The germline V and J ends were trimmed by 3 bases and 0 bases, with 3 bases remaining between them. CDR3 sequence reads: CATSSNSYNEQFF. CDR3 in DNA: TGTGCCACCAGCAGCAACTCCTACAATGAGCAGTTCTTC. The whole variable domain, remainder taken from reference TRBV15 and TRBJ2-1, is DAMVIQNPRYQVTQFGKPVTLSCSQTLNHNVMYWYQQKSSQAPKLLFHYYDKDFNNEADTPDNFQSRRPNTSFCFLDIRSPGLGDTAMYLCATSSNSYNEQFFGPGTRLTVL.

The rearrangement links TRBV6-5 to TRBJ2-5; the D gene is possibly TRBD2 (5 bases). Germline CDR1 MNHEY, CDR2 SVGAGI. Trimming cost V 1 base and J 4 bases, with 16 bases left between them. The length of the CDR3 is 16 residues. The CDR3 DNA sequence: TGTGCCAGCAGTTACTTTAAACCTTCGGGGTCAGAGACCCAGTACTTC. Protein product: CASSYFKPSGSETQYF.

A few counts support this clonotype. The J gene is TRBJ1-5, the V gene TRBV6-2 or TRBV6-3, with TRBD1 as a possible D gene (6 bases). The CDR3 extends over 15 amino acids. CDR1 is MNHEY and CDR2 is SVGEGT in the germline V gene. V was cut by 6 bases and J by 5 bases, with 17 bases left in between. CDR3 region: CASRWSGGKDQPQHF. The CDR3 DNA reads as TGTGCCAGCAGATGGTCTGGGGGCAAGGATCAGCCCCAGCATTTT.

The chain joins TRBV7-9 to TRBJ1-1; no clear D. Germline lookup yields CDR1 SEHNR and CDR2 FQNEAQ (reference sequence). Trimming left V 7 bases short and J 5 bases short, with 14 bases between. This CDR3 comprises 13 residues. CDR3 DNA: TGTGCCAGCATACCCGAGAGGTGGACTGAAGCTTTCTTT. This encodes CASIPERWTEAFF.

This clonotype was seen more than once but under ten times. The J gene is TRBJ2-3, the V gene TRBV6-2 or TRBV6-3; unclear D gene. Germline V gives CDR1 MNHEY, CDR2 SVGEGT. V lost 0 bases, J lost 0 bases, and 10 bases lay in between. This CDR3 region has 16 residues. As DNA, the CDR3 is TGTGCCAGCAGTTACTCCAGACTGTCTAGCACAGATACGCAGTATTTT. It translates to CASSYSRLSSTDTQYF.

DNA for the CDR3: TGCGCCAGCAGCCGGGACGGGGCCGAAACAAACACCGGGGAGCTGTTTTTT. Its protein product is CASSRDGAETNTGELFF. This sequence joins TRBV4-1 and TRBJ2-2; D may correspond to TRBD1 or TRBD2 (5 bases each). This CDR3 has 17 amino acids. The V gene's germline CDR1 is MGHRA and CDR2 YSYEKL. V was clipped by 4 bases and J by 2 bases, with 17 bases between them.

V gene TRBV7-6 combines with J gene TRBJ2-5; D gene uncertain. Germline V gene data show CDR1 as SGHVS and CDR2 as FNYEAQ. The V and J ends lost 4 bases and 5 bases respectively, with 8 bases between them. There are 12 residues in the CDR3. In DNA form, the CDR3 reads TGTGCCAGCAGCTCAATGGACGAGACCCAGTACTTC. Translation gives CASSSMDETQYF.

The CDR3 sequence is CASSPWDRSNKNIQYF. The CDR3 nucleotides read TGTGCCAGCAGCCCTTGGGACAGGTCAAACAAAAACATTCAGTACTTC. The V and J genes are TRBV7-9 and TRBJ2-4, with 8 bases lining up with TRBD1. In germline, CDR1 is SEHNR, CDR2 FQNEAQ (reference sequence). This CDR3 is built from 16 residues. V was clipped by 5 bases and J by 3 bases; unmatched bases: 9. Filled out from reference TRBV7-9 and TRBJ2-4, the complete variable domain reads DTGVSQNPRHKITKRGQNVTFRCDPISEHNRLYWYRQTLGQGPEFLTYFQNEAQLEKSRLLSDRFSAERPKGSFSTLEIQRTEQGDSAMYLCASSPWDRSNKNIQYFGAGTRLSVL.

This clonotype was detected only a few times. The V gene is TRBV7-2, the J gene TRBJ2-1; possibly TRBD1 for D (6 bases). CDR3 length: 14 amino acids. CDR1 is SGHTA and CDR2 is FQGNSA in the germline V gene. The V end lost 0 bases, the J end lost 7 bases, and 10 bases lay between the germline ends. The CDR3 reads CASSLAGQRNEQFF. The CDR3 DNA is TGTGCCAGCAGCTTAGCGGGACAACGTAATGAGCAGTTCTTC.

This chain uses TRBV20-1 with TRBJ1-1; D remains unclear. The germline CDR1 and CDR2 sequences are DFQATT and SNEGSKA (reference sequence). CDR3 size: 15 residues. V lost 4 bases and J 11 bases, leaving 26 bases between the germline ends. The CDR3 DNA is TGCAGTGCTACGGAGCCCGTGAAGGGTAAATCTGGGGCTTTCTTT. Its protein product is CSATEPVKGKSGAFF.

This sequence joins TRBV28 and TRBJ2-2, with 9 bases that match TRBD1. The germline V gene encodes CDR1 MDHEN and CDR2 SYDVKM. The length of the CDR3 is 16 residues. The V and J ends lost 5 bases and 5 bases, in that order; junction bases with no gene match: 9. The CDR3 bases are TGTGCCAGCAGTCCTCATCCCGGGACAGGGACCGGGGAGCTGTTTTTT. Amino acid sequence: CASSPHPGTGTGELFF.

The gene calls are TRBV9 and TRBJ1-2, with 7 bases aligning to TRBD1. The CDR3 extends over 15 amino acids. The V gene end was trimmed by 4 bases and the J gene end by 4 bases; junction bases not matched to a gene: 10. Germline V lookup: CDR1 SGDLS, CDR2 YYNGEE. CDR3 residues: CASSLNDRVGYGYTF. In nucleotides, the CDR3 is TGTGCCAGCAGCCTTAACGACAGGGTGGGCTATGGCTACACCTTC.

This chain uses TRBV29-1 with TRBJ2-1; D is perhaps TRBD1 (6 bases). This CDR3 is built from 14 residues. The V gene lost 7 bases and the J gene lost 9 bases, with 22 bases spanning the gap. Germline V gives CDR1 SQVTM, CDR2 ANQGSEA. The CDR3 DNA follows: TGCAGCGCTGCGCCCGGACAGAAAGACACTGAGCAGTTCTTC. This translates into CSAAPGQKDTEQFF.

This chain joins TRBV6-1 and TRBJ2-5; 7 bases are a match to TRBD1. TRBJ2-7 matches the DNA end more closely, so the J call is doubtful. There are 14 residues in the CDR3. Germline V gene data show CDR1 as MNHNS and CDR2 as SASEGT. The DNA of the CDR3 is TGTGCCAGCAACCTACTGACAGGGTTCGGCGAGCAGTACTTC. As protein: CASNLLTGFGEQYF.

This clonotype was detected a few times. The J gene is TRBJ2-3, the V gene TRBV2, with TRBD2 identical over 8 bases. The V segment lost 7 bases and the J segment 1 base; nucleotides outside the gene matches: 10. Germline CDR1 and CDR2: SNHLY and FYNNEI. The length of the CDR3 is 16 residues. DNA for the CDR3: TGTGCCAGCACCGCGGGCTCAGCGGGGGGCACAGATACGCAGTATTTT. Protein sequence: CASTAGSAGGTDTQYF.

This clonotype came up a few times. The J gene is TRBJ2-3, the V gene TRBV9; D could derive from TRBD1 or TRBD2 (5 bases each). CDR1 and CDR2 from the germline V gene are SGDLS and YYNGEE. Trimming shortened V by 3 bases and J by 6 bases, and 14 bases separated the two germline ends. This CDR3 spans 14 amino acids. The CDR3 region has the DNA TGTGCCAGCAGCGGCGAGGGACCAAAGGATACGCAGTATTTT. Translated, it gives CASSGEGPKDTQYF.

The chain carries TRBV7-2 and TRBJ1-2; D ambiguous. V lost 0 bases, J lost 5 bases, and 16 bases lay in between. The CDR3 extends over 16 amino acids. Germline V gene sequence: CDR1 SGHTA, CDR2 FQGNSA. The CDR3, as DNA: TGTGCCAGCAGCTTAGCCCCGGGCTCGGATTTGTATGGCTACACCTTC. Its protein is CASSLAPGSDLYGYTF.

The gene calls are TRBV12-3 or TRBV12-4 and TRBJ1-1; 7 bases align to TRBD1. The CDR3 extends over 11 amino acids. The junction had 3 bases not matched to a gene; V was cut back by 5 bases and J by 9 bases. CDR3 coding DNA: TGTGCCAGCAGTCTACAGGGGAAAGCTTTCTTT. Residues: CASSLQGKAFF.

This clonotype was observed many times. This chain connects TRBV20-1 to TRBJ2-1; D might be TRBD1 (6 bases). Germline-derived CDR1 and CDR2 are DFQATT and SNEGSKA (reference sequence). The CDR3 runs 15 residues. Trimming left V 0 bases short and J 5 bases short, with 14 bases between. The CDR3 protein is CSARDPGEVDNEQFF. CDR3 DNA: TGCAGTGCTAGAGATCCAGGGGAAGTTGACAATGAGCAGTTCTTC.

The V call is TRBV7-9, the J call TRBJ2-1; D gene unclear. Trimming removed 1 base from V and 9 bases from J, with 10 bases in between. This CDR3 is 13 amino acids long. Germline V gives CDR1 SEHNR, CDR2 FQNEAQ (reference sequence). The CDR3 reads CASSLDLPVEQFF. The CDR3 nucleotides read TGTGCCAGCAGCTTAGATCTGCCGGTTGAGCAGTTCTTC.